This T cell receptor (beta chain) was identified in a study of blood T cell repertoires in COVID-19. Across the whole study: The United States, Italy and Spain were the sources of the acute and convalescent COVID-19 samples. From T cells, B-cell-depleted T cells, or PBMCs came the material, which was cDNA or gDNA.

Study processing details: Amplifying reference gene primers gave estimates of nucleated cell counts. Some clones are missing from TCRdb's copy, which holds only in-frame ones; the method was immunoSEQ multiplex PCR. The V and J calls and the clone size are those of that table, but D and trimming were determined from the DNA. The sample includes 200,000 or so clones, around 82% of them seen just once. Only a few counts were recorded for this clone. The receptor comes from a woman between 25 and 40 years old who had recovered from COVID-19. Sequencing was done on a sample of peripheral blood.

The CDR3 here is CASKETGANEKLFF. For the CDR3, the DNA is TGTGCCAGCAAAGAGACAGGGGCGAATGAAAAACTGTTTTTT. The genes are TRBV7-2 and TRBJ1-4, with 8 bases that match TRBD1. This CDR3 comprises 14 residues. V was pared by 7 bases and J by 5 bases, with 6 bases of the junction left unmatched. The germline V gene encodes CDR1 SGHTA and CDR2 FQGNSA.